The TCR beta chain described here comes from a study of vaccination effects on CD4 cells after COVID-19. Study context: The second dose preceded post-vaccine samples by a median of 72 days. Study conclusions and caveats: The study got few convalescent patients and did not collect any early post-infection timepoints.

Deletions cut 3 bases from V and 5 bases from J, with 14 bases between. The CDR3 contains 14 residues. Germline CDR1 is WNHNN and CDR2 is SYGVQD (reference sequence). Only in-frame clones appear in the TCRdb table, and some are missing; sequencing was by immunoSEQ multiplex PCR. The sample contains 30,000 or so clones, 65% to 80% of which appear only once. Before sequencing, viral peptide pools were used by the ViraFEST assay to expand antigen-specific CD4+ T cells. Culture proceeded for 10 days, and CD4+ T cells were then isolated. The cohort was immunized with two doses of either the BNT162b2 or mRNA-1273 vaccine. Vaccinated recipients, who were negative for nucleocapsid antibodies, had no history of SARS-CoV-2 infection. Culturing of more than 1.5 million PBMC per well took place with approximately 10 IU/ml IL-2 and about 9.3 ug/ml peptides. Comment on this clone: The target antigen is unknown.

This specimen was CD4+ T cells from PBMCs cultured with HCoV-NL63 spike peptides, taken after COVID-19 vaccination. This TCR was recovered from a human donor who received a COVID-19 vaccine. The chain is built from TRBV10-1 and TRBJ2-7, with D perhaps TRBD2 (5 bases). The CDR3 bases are TGCGCCAGCAGTGACGCGGGTCGTTATGACGAGCAGTACTTC. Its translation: CASSDAGRYDEQYF.